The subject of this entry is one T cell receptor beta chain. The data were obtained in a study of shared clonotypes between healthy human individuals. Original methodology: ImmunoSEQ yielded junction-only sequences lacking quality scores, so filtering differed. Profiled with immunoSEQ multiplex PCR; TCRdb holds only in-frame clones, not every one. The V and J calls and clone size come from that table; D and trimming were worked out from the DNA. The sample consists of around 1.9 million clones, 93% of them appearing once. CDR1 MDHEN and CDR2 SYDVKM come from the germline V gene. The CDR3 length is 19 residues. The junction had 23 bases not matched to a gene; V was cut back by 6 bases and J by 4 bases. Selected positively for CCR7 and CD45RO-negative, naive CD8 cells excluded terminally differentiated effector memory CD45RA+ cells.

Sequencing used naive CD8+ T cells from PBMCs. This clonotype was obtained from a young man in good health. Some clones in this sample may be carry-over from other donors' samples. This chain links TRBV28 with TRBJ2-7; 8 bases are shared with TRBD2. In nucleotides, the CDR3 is TGTGCCAGCAGCTCCCCGGGGCAAAGCGGGAGCTTAATTCGATACGAGCAGTACTTC. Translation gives CASSSPGQSGSLIRYEQYF.